Following are 29 T cell receptor beta chains from one sample sequenced in a study of yellow fever vaccine responses in identical twins. From the RT-PCR reads, TCRdb called clonotypes with MiXCR, one entry per CDR3 protein. The sample records 17,000 or so distinct CDR3 sequences, around 76% being singletons. Sample: T cells from blood (PBMCs), unsorted or a sorted subset (not recorded which), taken before or after yellow fever vaccination (not recorded which). These receptors were obtained from a young woman who received the yellow fever vaccine.

The rearrangement links TRBV20-1 to TRBJ2-5; D ambiguous. Germline values: CDR1 DFQATT, CDR2 SNEGSKA (reference sequence). The CDR3 runs 12 residues. The CDR3 DNA sequence: TGCAGGATTCCGGGTCTCGGAGAGACCCAGTACTTC. Protein: CRIPGLGETQYF.

The J gene is TRBJ2-1, the V gene TRBV19, with 7 bases aligning to TRBD2. Germline assignment: CDR1 LNHDA and CDR2 SQIVND (reference sequence). This CDR3 comprises 14 residues. J was trimmed by 5 bases and V by 3 bases; bases with no gene match: 4. In nucleotides, the CDR3 is TGTGCCAGTAGTATCCGACTAGCTAACAATGAGCAGTTCTTC. Translating it yields CASSIRLANNEQFF. The variable domain in full, completed from reference TRBV19 and TRBJ2-1, reads DGGITQSPKYLFRKEGQNVTLSCEQNLNHDAMYWYRQDPGQGLRLIYYSQIVNDFQKGDIAEGYSVSREKKESFPLTVTSAQKNPTAFYLCASSIRLANNEQFFGPGTRLTVL.

The rearrangement joins TRBV29-1 to TRBJ2-1, with 7 bases lining up with TRBD2. Germline V lookup: CDR1 SQVTM, CDR2 ANQGSEA. The CDR3 contains 12 residues. V shed 0 bases, J shed 12 bases, and the junction held 5 bases outside the gene matches. CDR3 residues: CSVEDLGGGQFF. The CDR3 DNA reads as TGCAGCGTTGAAGATCTCGGCGGGGGGCAGTTCTTC.

This clonotype was seen only a few times. The chain links TRBV6-4 to TRBJ2-3, with a possible D match to TRBD1 (5 bases). Deletions cut 2 bases from V and 8 bases from J, with 17 bases between. The CDR3 length is 15 residues. CDR1 is MRHNA, CDR2 SNTAGT, per germline. The CDR3 DNA sequence: TGTGCCAGCAGTGACGGGGCAGGTGCCGGTGGTACGCAGTATTTT. It codes for CASSDGAGAGGTQYF.

The chain links TRBV29-1 to TRBJ2-3; D possibly matches TRBD1 or TRBD2 (5 bases each). Germline lookup yields CDR1 SQVTM and CDR2 ANQGSEA. This CDR3 spans 14 amino acids. The V and J ends lost 7 bases and 4 bases respectively, with 18 bases between them. This CDR3 reads CSGERGVGADTQYF. CDR3 sequence (DNA): TGCAGCGGTGAGAGAGGGGTTGGGGCAGATACGCAGTATTTT.

This clonotype showed up just a few times. The rearrangement uses TRBV2 and TRBJ1-2; D remains unclear. CDR1 and CDR2 (germline): SNHLY, FYNNEI. The ends were cut back, 4 bases at V and 3 bases at J, with 9 bases in the middle. The CDR3 loop spans 13 amino acids. The CDR3 sequence is CASSGWRDYGYTF. The DNA for the CDR3 is TGTGCCAGCAGTGGATGGAGAGACTATGGCTACACCTTC.

This chain links TRBV4-3 with TRBJ2-5; 7 positions match TRBD2. The CDR3 runs 16 residues. Germline-derived CDR1 and CDR2 are LGHNA and YSLEER. V lost 1 base to trimming and J lost 0 bases; unmatched junction nucleotides: 5. CDR3 in amino acids: CASSQASGDNQETQYF. The CDR3 region has the DNA TGCGCCAGCAGCCAAGCCAGCGGGGATAACCAAGAGACCCAGTACTTC.

V usage is TRBV20-1 and J usage is TRBJ1-2, with TRBD1 matching over 11 bases. Per germline, CDR1 DFQATT and CDR2 SNEGSKA (reference sequence). CDR3 length equals 15 residues. V gave up 3 bases and J gave up 8 bases; unmatched junction bases: 11. CDR3: CSARGPGQGVVGYTF. CDR3 nucleotide sequence: TGCAGTGCTAGGGGACCGGGACAGGGGGTAGTAGGCTACACCTTC.

The chain joins TRBV5-4 to TRBJ2-7; D is perhaps TRBD1 or TRBD2 (5 bases each). The CDR3 consists of 13 residues. Germline CDR1 reads SGHNT; CDR2 reads YYREEE (reference sequence). Trimming pared 0 bases from V and 5 bases from J, leaving 9 bases between. The CDR3 DNA reads as TGTGCCAGCAGCTTGGTCGGGACGGACGAGCAGTACTTC. Protein product: CASSLVGTDEQYF.

The CDR3 loop reads CASSPRGNEKLFF. The CDR3 DNA reads as TGTGCCAGCAGCCCCCGGGGAAATGAAAAACTGTTTTTT. This chain joins TRBV3-1 and TRBJ1-4; D is unresolved. V was clipped by 4 bases and J by 5 bases, with 8 bases between them. CDR1 and CDR2 from the germline V gene are LGHDT and YNNKEL (reference sequence). This CDR3 contains 13 residues. The whole variable domain, filled in from reference TRBV3-1 and TRBJ1-4, reads DTAVSQTPKYLVTQMGNDKSIKCEQNLGHDTMYWYKQDSKKFLKIMFSYNNKELIINETVPNRFSPKSPDKAHLNLHINSLELGDSAVYFCASSPRGNEKLFFGSGTQLSVL.

The chain uses TRBV29-1 and TRBJ2-3; D remains ambiguous. V shed 6 bases and J shed 3 bases, with 13 bases lying between them. Germline CDR1 SQVTM, CDR2 ANQGSEA. This CDR3 region has 13 residues. The CDR3 DNA is TGCAGCGTAAGGGAAGTTGGGACAGATACGCAGTATTTT. It codes for CSVREVGTDTQYF.

As regards this clonotype: The limits of the CDR3 on the DNA are not certain, so only TCRdb's listed CDR3 is given. This rearrangement joins TRBV21-1 to TRBJ2-2; the table's TRBD1 call for D was not verified on the DNA. TRBV21-1 is a known pseudogene. The CDR3 is 15 residues long, counting both termini. The CDR3: CASSKLVGGPGSCFF.

This chain connects TRBV11-2 to TRBJ2-7, with 8 nucleotides matching TRBD2. The CDR3 is 15 amino acids. J gave up 0 bases and V 0 bases, and 1 base lay outside the gene matches. CDR1 is SGHAT and CDR2 is FQNNGV in the germline V gene. Here the CDR3 reads CASSLERGASYEQYV. The CDR3 DNA follows: TGTGCCAGCAGCTTAGAGCGGGGGGCCTCCTACGAGCAGTACGTC.

This clonotype was found a few times. The V gene is TRBV18, the J gene TRBJ2-1; possibly TRBD2 for D (6 bases). V dropped 0 bases and J dropped 9 bases, with 15 bases sitting between them. Germline loops: CDR1 KGHSH, CDR2 LQKENI. This CDR3 is 15 amino acids long. CDR3 sequence (DNA): TGTGCCAGCTCACCACCTTACCTAGACGGGGGTGAGCAGTTCTTC. Translating it yields CASSPPYLDGGEQFF.

The chain employs TRBV4-3 and TRBJ2-7; TRBD1 might be the D (6 bases). The V and J ends lost 3 bases and 3 bases respectively, with 15 bases between them. Germline assignment: CDR1 LGHNA and CDR2 YSLEER. The CDR3 length is 15 residues. The CDR3 DNA reads as TGCGCCAGCAGCCAGAGTGGGGGCCGGAGCTACGAGCAGTACTTC. It encodes CASSQSGGRSYEQYF.

The chain joins TRBV11-3 to TRBJ2-5, with D tentatively TRBD1 (5 bases). The CDR3 consists of 14 residues. The V gene lost 2 bases and the J gene lost 4 bases, with 11 bases spanning the gap. From germline, CDR1 is SGHNT and CDR2 YENEEA. CDR3 in amino acids: CASSLSGLTETQYF. The CDR3 DNA is TGTGCCAGCAGCTTATCAGGGTTAACAGAGACCCAGTACTTC.

The chain carries TRBV11-1 and TRBJ1-2, with TRBD1 matching over 7 bases. V shed 1 base and J 4 bases; nucleotides not matched to a gene: 6. Per germline, CDR1 SGHAT and CDR2 FQDESV (reference sequence). This CDR3 is built from 15 residues. For the CDR3, the DNA is TGTGCCAGCAGCTTAGTAGACAGGGAACCCTATGGCTACACCTTC. Amino acids: CASSLVDREPYGYTF.

The chain uses TRBV2 and TRBJ2-7; D might be TRBD2 (5 bases). The germline gives CDR1 SNHLY, CDR2 FYNNEI. Trimming removed 0 bases at V and 12 bases at J, with 12 bases between. CDR3 size: 12 residues. CDR3 sequence reads: CASSEASGQPYF. The CDR3 nucleotides are TGTGCCAGCAGTGAAGCAAGCGGCCAACCGTACTTC.

The chain is built from TRBV2 and TRBJ1-2, with a weak D call TRBD1 (6 bases). CDR3 length: 13 amino acids. Germline loops: CDR1 SNHLY, CDR2 FYNNEI. Trimming shortened V by 2 bases and J by 7 bases, and 11 bases separated the two germline ends. The CDR3 nucleotides read TGTGCCAGCAGTGAATGGGGGCAGGGTGGCTACACCTTC. Protein: CASSEWGQGGYTF.

This clonotype was detected a few times. This chain connects TRBV25-1 to TRBJ2-3; a weak D match, TRBD2 (5 bases). Deletions cut 7 bases from V and 1 base from J, with 12 bases between. Germline values: CDR1 MGHDK, CDR2 SYGVNS. This CDR3 is 14 amino acids long. The CDR3 sequence is CASIDGRRTDTQYF. The CDR3 bases are TGTGCCAGCATCGATGGGAGACGCACAGATACGCAGTATTTT.

The rearrangement joins TRBV7-7 to TRBJ2-1; 8 nucleotides line up with TRBD2. V gave up 5 bases and J gave up 9 bases; unmatched junction bases: 6. The CDR3 loop spans 13 amino acids. The germline V gene encodes CDR1 SSHAT and CDR2 FNYEAQ (reference sequence). Here the CDR3 reads CASSPTSGGEQFF. The CDR3 region has the DNA TGTGCCAGCAGCCCCACTAGCGGAGGTGAGCAGTTCTTC.

The chain is built from TRBV6-1 and TRBJ2-1; D not resolved. Trimming removed 7 bases at V and 3 bases at J, with 7 bases between. The CDR3 runs 12 residues. Germline V gene sequence: CDR1 MNHNS, CDR2 SASEGT. The CDR3 nucleotides are TGTGCCAGCATATACGGCTACAATGAGCAGTTCTTC. Translation: CASIYGYNEQFF.

The J gene is TRBJ2-7, the V gene TRBV12-5; D gene ambiguous. The CDR3 extends over 11 amino acids. Germline V gene sequence: CDR1 LGHNT, CDR2 FRNRAP. The V end was cut by 8 bases, the J end by 1 base, with 6 bases between. The CDR3 loop reads CASTASYEQYF. CDR3 in DNA: TGTGCTAGTACAGCTTCCTACGAGCAGTACTTC.

The chain couples TRBV28 to TRBJ2-7; possibly TRBD2 for D (6 bases). V was shortened by 3 bases and J by 6 bases, with 21 bases between the two germline ends. The CDR3 sequence is 16 residues long. Germline CDR1 MDHEN, CDR2 SYDVKM. The CDR3 DNA sequence: TGTGCCAGCAGTTTTCTCTTAGGGACTCTAACCGGCGAGCAGTACTTC. Protein: CASSFLLGTLTGEQYF.

The genes are TRBV4-2 and TRBJ2-2, with D hard to call. The V gene's germline CDR1 is LGHNA and CDR2 YNFKEQ. This CDR3 region has 14 residues. Trimming removed 0 bases at V and 3 bases at J, with 5 bases between. The CDR3 DNA sequence: TGTGCCAGCAGCCAAGAGTGGGACACCGGGGAGCTGTTTTTT. The encoded protein is CASSQEWDTGELFF.

The DNA for the CDR3 is TGCAGCGTATGGACAGATTTTTCAATGAACACTGAAGCTTTCTTT. Protein: CSVWTDFSMNTEAFF. This chain joins TRBV29-1 and TRBJ1-1; maybe TRBD1 (6 bases). This CDR3 comprises 15 residues. Germline V CDR1 and CDR2: SQVTM, ANQGSEA. V lost 6 bases, J lost 0 bases, and 17 bases lay in between.

This chain uses TRBV29-1 with TRBJ1-3; D unresolved. CDR1 is SQVTM and CDR2 is ANQGSEA in the germline V gene. V dropped 5 bases and J dropped 1 base, with 15 bases sitting between them. The CDR3 totals 15 residues. The CDR3 here is CSVTKGLASGNTIYF. As DNA, the CDR3 is TGCAGCGTTACAAAAGGTCTCGCGTCTGGAAACACCATATATTTT.

The chain uses TRBV10-2 and TRBJ2-1; no reliable D call. This CDR3 is built from 14 residues. Germline CDR1 WSHSY, CDR2 SAAADI. V lost 6 bases and J 0 bases, leaving 9 bases between the germline ends. The CDR3 spells CASRRDYSYNEQFF. Here the CDR3 DNA reads TGCGCCAGCAGAAGGGATTACTCCTACAATGAGCAGTTCTTC.

The rearrangement links TRBV11-2 to TRBJ2-1; D remains unclear. The CDR3 runs 14 residues. Trimming took 0 bases from V and 6 from J, leaving 9 bases between them. Germline loops: CDR1 SGHAT, CDR2 FQNNGV. CDR3: CASSLDWQLNEQFF. CDR3 bases: TGTGCCAGCAGCTTAGATTGGCAGCTCAATGAGCAGTTCTTC.